This passage covers 6 T cell receptor beta chains from one sample sequenced in a study of T cell responses to AZD1222 COVID-19 vaccine. The assay was immunoSEQ multiplex PCR, and TCRdb's table has in-frame clones only and misses some. The table has about 100,000 clones, approximately 86% seen once. This material consisted of peripheral blood, taken 28 days after the second dose of the MenACWY control vaccine. These receptors were taken from an adult who received the MenACWY meningococcal vaccine as a control.

The chain joins TRBV19 to TRBJ2-1, with 11 bases matching TRBD2. The length of the CDR3 is 18 residues. The V gene's germline CDR1 is LNHDA and CDR2 SQIVND (reference sequence). The junction had 11 bases not matched to a gene; V was cut back by 5 bases and J by 2 bases. CDR3 region: CASSVGLAGGYPYNEQFF. The CDR3 nucleotides read TGTGCCAGTAGTGTAGGGCTAGCGGGGGGTTACCCCTACAATGAGCAGTTCTTC. The variable domain in full, completed from reference TRBV19 and TRBJ2-1, reads DGGITQSPKYLFRKEGQNVTLSCEQNLNHDAMYWYRQDPGQGLRLIYYSQIVNDFQKGDIAEGYSVSREKKESFPLTVTSAQKNPTAFYLCASSVGLAGGYPYNEQFFGPGTRLTVL.

This clone was detected once. J is TRBJ2-5 and V is TRBV11-2; 7 bases align to TRBD2. CDR3 size: 14 residues. The V gene's germline CDR1 is SGHAT and CDR2 FQNNGV. V shed 8 bases and J 4 bases; nucleotides not matched to a gene: 10. The chain's CDR3 is CASDWGGYGETQYF. The CDR3 DNA reads as TGTGCCAGCGACTGGGGGGGGTACGGAGAGACCCAGTACTTC.

The rearrangement joins TRBV6-6 to TRBJ1-2; the D gene is possibly TRBD1 (5 bases). The ends were cut back, 6 bases at V and 0 bases at J, with 11 bases in the middle. Germline V lookup: CDR1 MNHNY, CDR2 SVGAGI (reference sequence). The CDR3 totals 14 residues. Written as DNA, the CDR3 is TGTGCCAGCAGCACTCAGGGAACTAACTATGGCTACACCTTC. This gives the protein CASSTQGTNYGYTF.

V and J are TRBV12-3 or TRBV12-4 and TRBJ1-2, with 8 nucleotides matching TRBD1. V shed 5 bases, J shed 4 bases, and the junction held 3 bases outside the gene matches. This CDR3 has 13 amino acids. Here the CDR3 reads CASSTGTGYGYTF. CDR3 nucleotide sequence: TGTGCCAGCAGTACCGGGACAGGCTATGGCTACACCTTC.

This clone has just a few counts. The rearrangement uses TRBV7-9 and TRBJ2-7, with 8 bases aligning to TRBD1. This CDR3 comprises 15 residues. The germline V gene encodes CDR1 SEHNR and CDR2 FQNEAQ (reference sequence). With 1 base clipped from V and 3 bases from J, the junction kept 5 bases outside the gene matches. In nucleotides, the CDR3 is TGTGCCAGCAGCTTAGGGGGACAGGCAGACTACGAGCAGTACTTC. Translation: CASSLGGQADYEQYF. The whole variable domain, filled in from reference TRBV7-9 and TRBJ2-7, reads DTGVSQNPRHKITKRGQNVTFRCDPISEHNRLYWYRQTLGQGPEFLTYFQNEAQLEKSRLLSDRFSAERPKGSFSTLEIQRTEQGDSAMYLCASSLGGQADYEQYFGPGTRLTVT.

This rearrangement joins TRBV28 to TRBJ1-3, with TRBD1 as a possible D gene (6 bases). CDR1 and CDR2 (germline): MDHEN, SYDVKM. The CDR3 is 14 amino acids. Trimming removed 5 bases from V and 0 bases from J, with 8 bases in between. The CDR3 loop reads CASSTDSSGNTIYF. The CDR3 nucleotides read TGTGCCAGCAGTACGGACAGCTCTGGAAACACCATATATTTT.